This T cell receptor (beta chain) was found in a study of tumor-infiltrating lymphocytes in primary liver carcinoma. It was from about 21-30 mg of unsorted bulk tissue that RNA and DNA were co-extracted. Priming with a constant-region primer yielded TCR beta cDNA from 400 to 550 ng total RNA. Employing slightly modified ARM-PCR, three nested multiplex PCR rounds were run, and these gave rise to the TCR beta libraries. TCRdb fed the multiplex PCR reads into MiXCR, producing one record per CDR3 protein. This table holds around 88,000 distinct CDR3 sequences, just over 65% found once. Sequenced input: tumor-adjacent normal liver tissue. The receptor's source is a man in his forties with primary liver carcinoma and hepatitis B virus infection.

CDR3 nucleotide sequence: TGTGCCAGCAGTTCTACCTCTACCGGAACCTACAATGAGCAGTTCTTC. It yields the protein CASSSTSTGTYNEQFF. The chain uses TRBV28 and TRBJ2-1, with unresolved D. The V and J ends lost 4 bases and 2 bases respectively, with 15 bases between them. Germline V gene lookup returns CDR1 MDHEN and CDR2 SYDVKM. The CDR3 loop spans 16 amino acids. Drawing the rest from reference TRBV28 and TRBJ2-1, the complete variable domain is DVKVTQSSRYLVKRTGEKVFLECVQDMDHENMFWYRQDPGLGLRLIYFSYDVKMKEKGDIPEGYSVSREKKERFSLILESASTNQTSMYLCASSSTSTGTYNEQFFGPGTRLTVL.